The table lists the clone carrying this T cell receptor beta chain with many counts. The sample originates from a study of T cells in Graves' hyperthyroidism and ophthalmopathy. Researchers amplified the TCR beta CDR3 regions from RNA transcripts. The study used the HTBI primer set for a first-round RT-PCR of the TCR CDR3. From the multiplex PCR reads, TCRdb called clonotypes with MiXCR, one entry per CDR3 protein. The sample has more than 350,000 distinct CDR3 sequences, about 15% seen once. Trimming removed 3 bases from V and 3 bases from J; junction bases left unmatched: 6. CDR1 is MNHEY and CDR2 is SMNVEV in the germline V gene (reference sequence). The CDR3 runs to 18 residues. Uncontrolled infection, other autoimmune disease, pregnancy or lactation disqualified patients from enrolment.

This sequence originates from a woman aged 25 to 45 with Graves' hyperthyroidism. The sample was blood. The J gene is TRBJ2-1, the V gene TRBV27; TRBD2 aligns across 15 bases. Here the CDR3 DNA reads TGTGCCAGCAGTTTGTGGGGACTAGCGGGAGGCTACTACAATGAGCAGTTCTTC. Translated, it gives CASSLWGLAGGYYNEQFF.